What follows is one T cell receptor beta chain and its context. Clones were read by immunoSEQ multiplex PCR, and TCRdb kept only the in-frame ones, dropping some. Of about 64,000 clones detected, around 90% appear once; the ten largest clones hold around 8%. Documented time point: cycle 4 day 1 (C4D1), after less than 7 weeks of nivolumab. Each of the patients experienced relapse following autologous stem cell transplantation, and their brentuximab vedotin exposure differed. Patients showed best responses of complete response, partial response or progressive disease. In germline, CDR1 is SGHNT, CDR2 YENEEA. CDR3 length equals 13 residues. Trimming pared 3 bases from V and 1 base from J, leaving 5 bases between. The sample belongs to a study of PD-1 blockade in classical Hodgkin lymphoma.

V and J are TRBV11-3 and TRBJ2-3; possible D gene TRBD2, 5 bases. The sample was peripheral blood mononuclear cells (PBMCs), taken before the fourth cycle of nivolumab. This TCR derives from a human donor with classical Hodgkin lymphoma. The CDR3: CASSFGGTDTQYF. DNA of the CDR3: TGTGCCAGCAGCTTCGGGGGCACAGATACGCAGTATTTT.